This T cell receptor (beta chain) was profiled in a study of OX40 agonist ivuxolimab in advanced cancers. At the level of the study: Among those enrolled, mean age was roughly 62 years (range about 23 to 79) and 75% to 85% were male. Allowance was made for prior anti-PD-1, anti-PD-L1 or anti-CTLA-4 therapy, and roughly 40% had some. Study observations and caveats: Among T cells, CD8+ cells averaged more expanded clones than CD4+ cells. What antigens the expanded peripheral T cells recognized was never established.

Only in-frame clones appear in the TCRdb table, and some are missing; sequencing was by immunoSEQ multiplex PCR. The data contain 35,000 to 40,000 clones, around 81% of them singletons. V lost 2 bases and J lost 1, with 7 bases in between. Per the germline V gene, CDR1 is SGHTA and CDR2 is FQGTGA. The length of the CDR3 is 14 residues. A word on this clone: Antigen specificity is unknown. The same CDR3 is also encoded by other DNA sequences in this sample.

The source is an adult with an advanced solid tumor such as melanoma, head and neck, liver or kidney cancer. The source material was CD4+ or CD8+ T cells sorted from blood, sampled in a trial of the OX40 agonist ivuxolimab. The rearrangement links TRBV7-3 to TRBJ2-3; no firm D call. The CDR3 is CASSLSRGTDTQYF. CDR3 nucleotides: TGTGCCAGCAGCTTATCTCGCGGCACAGATACGCAGTATTTT.